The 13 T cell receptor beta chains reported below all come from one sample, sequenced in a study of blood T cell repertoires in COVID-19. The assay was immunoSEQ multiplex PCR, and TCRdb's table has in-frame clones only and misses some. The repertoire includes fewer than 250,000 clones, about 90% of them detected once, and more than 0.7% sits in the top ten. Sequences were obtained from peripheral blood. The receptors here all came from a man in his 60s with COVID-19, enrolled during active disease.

CDR3: CASSEFRGFGISEKLFF. CDR3 nucleotides: TGTGCCAGCAGTGAATTCAGGGGTTTTGGGATTAGTGAAAAACTGTTTTTT. V is TRBV2 and J is TRBJ1-4; a possible D gene is TRBD1 (6 bases). CDR1 is SNHLY and CDR2 is FYNNEI in the germline V gene. The germline V and J ends were trimmed by 2 bases and 7 bases, with 20 bases remaining between them. The CDR3 totals 17 residues.

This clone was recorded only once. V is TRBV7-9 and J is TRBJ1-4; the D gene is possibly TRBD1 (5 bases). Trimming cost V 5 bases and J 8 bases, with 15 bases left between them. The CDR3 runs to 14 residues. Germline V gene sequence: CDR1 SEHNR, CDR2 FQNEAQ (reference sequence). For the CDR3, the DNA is TGTGCCAGCAGCCAGCTTGTTGACAGAGAAAAACTGTTTTTT. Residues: CASSQLVDREKLFF. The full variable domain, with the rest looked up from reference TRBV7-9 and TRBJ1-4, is DTGVSQNPRHKITKRGQNVTFRCDPISEHNRLYWYRQTLGQGPEFLTYFQNEAQLEKSRLLSDRFSAERPKGSFSTLEIQRTEQGDSAMYLCASSQLVDREKLFFGSGTQLSVL.

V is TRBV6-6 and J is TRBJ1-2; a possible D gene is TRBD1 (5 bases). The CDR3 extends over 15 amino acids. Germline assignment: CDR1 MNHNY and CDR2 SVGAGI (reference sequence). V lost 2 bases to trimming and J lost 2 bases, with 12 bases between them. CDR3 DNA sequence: TGTGCCAGCAGTTACCGACCCGACAGAAACTATGGCTACACCTTC. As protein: CASSYRPDRNYGYTF.

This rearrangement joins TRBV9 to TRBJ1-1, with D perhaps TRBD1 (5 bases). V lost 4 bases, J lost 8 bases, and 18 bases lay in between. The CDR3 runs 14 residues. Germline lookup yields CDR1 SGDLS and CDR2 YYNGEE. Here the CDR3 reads CASSPPTPGGEAFF. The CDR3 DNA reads TGTGCCAGCAGCCCTCCAACCCCGGGGGGGGAAGCTTTCTTT.

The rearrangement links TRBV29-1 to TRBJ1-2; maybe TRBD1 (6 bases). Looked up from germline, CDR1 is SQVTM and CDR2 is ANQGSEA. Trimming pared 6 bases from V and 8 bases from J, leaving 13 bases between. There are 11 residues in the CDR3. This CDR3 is CSVGDTRGYTF. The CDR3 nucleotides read TGCAGCGTCGGGGACACCCGGGGCTACACCTTC. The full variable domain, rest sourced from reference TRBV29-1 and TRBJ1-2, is SAVISQKPSRDICQRGTSLTIQCQVDSQVTMMFWYRQQPGQSLTLIATANQGSEATYESGFVIDKFPISRPNLTFSTLTVSNMSPEDSSIYLCSVGDTRGYTFGSGTRLTVV.

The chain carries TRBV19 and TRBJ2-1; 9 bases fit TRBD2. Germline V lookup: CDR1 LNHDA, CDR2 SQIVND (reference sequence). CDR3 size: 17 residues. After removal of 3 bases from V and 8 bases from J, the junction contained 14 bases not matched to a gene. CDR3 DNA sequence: TGTGCCAGTAGTATGTCCCGGGGCGGGAGGGCCTGGTATGAGCAGTTCTTC. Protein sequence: CASSMSRGGRAWYEQFF.

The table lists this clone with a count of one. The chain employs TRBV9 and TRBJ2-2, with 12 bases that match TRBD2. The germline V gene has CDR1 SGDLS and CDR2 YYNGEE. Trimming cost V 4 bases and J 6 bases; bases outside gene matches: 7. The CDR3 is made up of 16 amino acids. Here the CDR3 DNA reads TGTGCCAGCAGCCTGCGACTAGCGGGAGTATCCGGGGAGCTGTTTTTT. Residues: CASSLRLAGVSGELFF.

This CDR3 is CASSSNRGGAGELFF. The CDR3 DNA follows: TGTGCCAGCAGCTCCAACAGGGGTGGGGCCGGGGAGCTGTTTTTT. This chain uses TRBV11-2 with TRBJ2-2; 7 bases fit TRBD1. Germline trimming cut 4 bases from V and 6 bases from J; bases unmatched to any gene: 8. The CDR3 is made up of 15 amino acids. Germline lookup yields CDR1 SGHAT and CDR2 FQNNGV.

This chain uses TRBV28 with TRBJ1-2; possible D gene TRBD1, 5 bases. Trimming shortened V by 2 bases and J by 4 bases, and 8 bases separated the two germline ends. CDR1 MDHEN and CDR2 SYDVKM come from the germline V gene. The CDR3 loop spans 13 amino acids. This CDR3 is CASSLNRIYGYTF. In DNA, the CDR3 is TGTGCCAGCAGTTTAAACAGGATCTATGGCTACACCTTC.

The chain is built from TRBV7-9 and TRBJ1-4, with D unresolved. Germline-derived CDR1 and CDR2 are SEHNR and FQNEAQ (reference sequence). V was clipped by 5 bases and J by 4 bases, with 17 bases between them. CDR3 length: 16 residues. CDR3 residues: CASSPTGVSFNEKLFF. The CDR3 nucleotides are TGTGCCAGCAGCCCCACCGGGGTCAGTTTTAATGAAAAACTGTTTTTT.

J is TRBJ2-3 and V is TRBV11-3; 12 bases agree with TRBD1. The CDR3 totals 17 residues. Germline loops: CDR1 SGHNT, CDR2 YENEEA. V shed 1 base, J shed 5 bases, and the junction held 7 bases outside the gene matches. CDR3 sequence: CASSLGGTGGGGDTQYF. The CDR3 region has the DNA TGTGCCAGCAGCTTAGGGGGGACAGGGGGCGGCGGAGATACGCAGTATTTT.

The CDR3 DNA reads TGTGCCAGCAGCCAAGAACAGGGGGGGCCCTACAATGAGCAGTTCTTC. It yields the protein CASSQEQGGPYNEQFF. The V call is TRBV4-2, the J call TRBJ2-1; a possible D gene is TRBD1 (8 bases). Trimming took off 0 bases at V and 2 bases at J, with 11 bases between the two ends. CDR1 and CDR2 from the germline V gene are LGHNA and YNFKEQ. The length of the CDR3 is 16 residues.

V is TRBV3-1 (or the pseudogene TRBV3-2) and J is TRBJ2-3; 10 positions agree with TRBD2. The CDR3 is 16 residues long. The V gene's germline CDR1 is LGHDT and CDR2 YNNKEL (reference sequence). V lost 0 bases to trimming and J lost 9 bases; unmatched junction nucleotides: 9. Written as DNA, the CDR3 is TGTGCCAGCAGCCAAGATTGGCTAGCGGGGGAACAAACGCAGTATTTT. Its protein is CASSQDWLAGEQTQYF.